This TCR beta chain was documented in a study of shared clonotypes between healthy human individuals. The donors were adults (healthy and HIV-negative) with no recent acute infections or vaccinations. CDR1 and CDR2 from the germline V gene are MDHEN and SYDVKM. The length of the CDR3 is 15 residues. V lost 3 bases to trimming and J lost 2 bases, with 11 bases between them. Over several immunoSEQ plates, each subset's genomic DNA was distributed in even portions. Produced via immunoSEQ multiplex PCR; TCRdb's table is partial and in-frame only. The sample holds over a million clones, about 98.5% seen once.

This receptor was taken from a young man in good health. V and J are TRBV28 and TRBJ2-1; possibly TRBD1 for D (6 bases). Material for sequencing was naive CD4+ T cells sorted from blood. Subset denoted: CD45RA+ positively selected. CDR3 residues: CASSFAGVPYNEQFF. The CDR3 DNA is TGTGCCAGCAGTTTCGCAGGGGTCCCCTACAATGAGCAGTTCTTC.